The next 7 T cell receptor beta chains were all read from a single sample in a study of blood T cell repertoires in COVID-19. The repertoire was sequenced with immunoSEQ multiplex PCR; TCRdb's copy has only in-frame clones and lacks some. Among 320,000 or so clones listed, approximately 91% were seen once. Sequenced input: PBMCs or T cells enriched from blood (not recorded which). These receptors all come from a man aged 60-69 years who had recovered from COVID-19.

The chain joins TRBV25-1 to TRBJ1-2, with D possibly being TRBD1 (6 bases). Trimming removed 4 bases at V and 8 bases at J, with 23 bases between. Germline V lookup: CDR1 MGHDK, CDR2 SYGVNS. The CDR3 has 16 residues. The DNA of the CDR3 is TGTGCCAGCAGTGGGGGGATGGGCAGGGGCTCGGAGGGCTACACCTTC. This translates into CASSGGMGRGSEGYTF.

The chain couples TRBV7-3 to TRBJ1-2; a weak D match, TRBD1 (5 bases). Per germline, CDR1 SGHTA and CDR2 FQGTGA. The V end lost 5 bases, the J end lost 1 base, and 11 bases lay between the germline ends. This CDR3 is built from 14 residues. This CDR3 is CASSPGGGNYGYTF. The CDR3 nucleotides read TGTGCCAGCAGCCCAGGCGGGGGTAACTATGGCTACACCTTC. The whole variable domain, filled in from reference TRBV7-3 and TRBJ1-2, reads GAGVSQTPSNKVTEKGKYVELRCDPISGHTALYWYRQSLGQGPEFLIYFQGTGAADDSGLPNDRFFAVRPEGSVSTLKIQRTERGDSAVYLCASSPGGGNYGYTFGSGTRLTVV.

The genes are TRBV5-6 and TRBJ2-7; D is uncertain. The CDR3 extends over 12 amino acids. Deletions cut 0 bases from V and 4 bases from J, with 5 bases between. CDR1 is SGHDT and CDR2 is YYEEEE in the germline V gene. Here the CDR3 DNA reads TGTGCCAGCAGCTTGGACAAGTACGAGCAGTACTTC. As protein: CASSLDKYEQYF.

This clone occurred once. J is TRBJ2-3 and V is TRBV19; TRBD1 aligns across 10 bases. The CDR3 has 14 amino acids. With V trimmed by 8 bases and J by 7 bases, 9 bases remained unmatched. In germline, CDR1 is LNHDA, CDR2 SQIVND (reference sequence). The CDR3 bases are TGTGCCAGTCAGCAGGACAGGGGGTCTTATACGCAGTATTTT. It translates to CASQQDRGSYTQYF.

This chain connects TRBV27 to TRBJ2-5, with 8 bases matching TRBD1. The trim removed 5 bases at V and 4 bases at J, leaving 6 bases unmatched. Looked up from germline, CDR1 is MNHEY and CDR2 is SMNVEV (reference sequence). This CDR3 contains 14 residues. In DNA, the CDR3 is TGTGCCAGCAGTCCCAGGGGGCTCGGAGAGACCCAGTACTTC. The encoded protein is CASSPRGLGETQYF.

This clone was seen just once. The chain uses TRBV7-2 and TRBJ2-7; 9 bases match TRBD2. This CDR3 contains 15 residues. Trimming removed 3 bases from V and 5 bases from J; junction bases left unmatched: 8. Germline assignment: CDR1 SGHTA and CDR2 FQGNSA. The CDR3 sequence: CASSLFGGLADEQYF. As DNA, the CDR3 is TGTGCCAGCAGCTTGTTCGGGGGACTAGCCGACGAGCAGTACTTC.

This clone has only one observation. V gene TRBV11-2 combines with J gene TRBJ2-5; perhaps TRBD1 as D (5 bases). The germline CDR1 and CDR2 sequences are SGHAT and FQNNGV. Deletions cut 3 bases from V and 5 bases from J, with 13 bases between. CDR3 length: 14 residues. The CDR3 is CASSFSARVETQYF. The CDR3 nucleotides read TGTGCCAGCAGCTTTTCAGCCAGGGTCGAGACCCAGTACTTC.